The rows below give T cell receptor beta chains drawn from one sample of a study of shared clonotypes between healthy human individuals. The table came from immunoSEQ multiplex PCR; TCRdb's copy has only in-frame clones and leaves some out. The repertoire holds more than 400,000 clones, with 70% to 80% as singletons. The sample consisted of PBMCs. The source of these receptors is a woman aged 40 to 50 in good health. Some clones in this sample may be carry-over from other donors' samples. Each CDR3 is given with its conserved first and last residue. The D gene is left open where the match is weak. Rows may omit the clone size; those that give it use once, few, many or a size class.

CASSQVGARRAQFF TGCGCCAGCAGCCAAGTGGGAGCCCGGCGGGCTCAGTTCTTC TRBJ2-1 NA NA TRBV4-1
CASSGTGGFDEQFF TGCGCCAGCAGTGGGACAGGGGGTTTCGATGAGCAGTTCTTC TRBJ2-1 TRBD1 once TRBV10-1
CASSTTDRGESYEQYF TGTGCCAGCAGTACCACGGACAGGGGCGAGTCCTACGAGCAGTACTTC TRBJ2-7 TRBD1 NA TRBV6-6
CASSPPGGNQPQHF TGTGCCAGCAGCCCACCGGGGGGGAATCAGCCCCAGCATTTT TRBJ1-5 NA NA TRBV7-2
CASSPAGPSSGNTIYF TGTGCCAGCTCACCAGCAGGGCCAAGCTCTGGAAACACCATATATTTT TRBJ1-3 NA few TRBV18
CASSPARKIYILSGNTIYF TGTGCCAGCAGCCCAGCCCGTAAGATCTATATCCTCTCTGGAAACACCATATATTTT TRBJ1-3 NA NA TRBV6-4
CASSNPGLGTYNEQFF TGTGCCAGCAGCAACCCGGGACTAGGAACCTACAATGAGCAGTTCTTC TRBJ2-1 NA NA TRBV21-1
CASTLGATGANVLTF TGTGCCAGCACCCTTGGGGCGACTGGGGCCAACGTCCTGACTTTC TRBJ2-6 NA NA TRBV5-5
CSVVGGLSRTLTSTDTQYF TGCAGCGTTGTCGGGGGGCTATCCCGAACCTTAACTAGCACAGATACGCAGTATTTT TRBJ2-3 NA NA TRBV29-1
CASRDGITYEQYF TGTGCCAGCAGGGACGGTATTACCTACGAGCAGTACTTC TRBJ2-7 NA NA TRBV6-5
CASSPGTGNGYTF TGTGCCAGCTCACCCGGGACAGGGAATGGCTACACCTTC TRBJ1-2 TRBD1 NA TRBV18
CASSIRNTDTQYF TGTGCCAGTAGTATTAGGAACACAGATACGCAGTATTTT TRBJ2-3 NA many TRBV19
CASSEGTGHEGYTF TGTGCCAGCAGTGAAGGGACGGGACATGAGGGCTACACCTTC TRBJ1-2 NA NA TRBV25-1
CASSEPRGGSYNEQFF TGTGCCAGCAGCGAACCGCGGGGAGGTTCATACAATGAGCAGTTCTTC TRBJ2-1 NA NA TRBV28
CASLRVLGEQYF TGTGCCAGTCTAAGGGTTTTGGGAGAGCAGTACTTC TRBJ2-7 NA NA TRBV6-1
CASSPDRASEKLFF TGTGCCAGCTCACCCGACAGGGCGTCTGAAAAACTGTTTTTT TRBJ1-4 TRBD1 NA TRBV18
CAWSVGQFYGYTF TGTGCCTGGAGTGTCGGACAGTTCTATGGCTACACCTTC TRBJ1-2 NA NA TRBV30
CASSLRWGRGNQPQHF TGTGCCAGCAGTTTACGTTGGGGGAGGGGCAATCAGCCCCAGCATTTT TRBJ1-5 NA NA TRBV28